These 23 T cell receptor beta chains were sequenced from one sample in a study of identical twins. Each CDR3 protein is one row after TCRdb ran MiXCR on the 5' RACE reads. The repertoire holds approximately 190,000 distinct CDR3 sequences, with about a sixth as singletons. These data were also reused for a study on T cells expressing NK-cell markers.

The sequenced sample was CD8+ T cells sorted from blood. Every receptor here comes from a woman between 18 and 29 years old in good health.

The gene calls are TRBV29-1 and TRBJ2-2, with D perhaps TRBD2 (6 bases). This CDR3 region has 13 residues. Germline CDR1 reads SQVTM; CDR2 reads ANQGSEA. Trimming removed 2 bases at V and 3 bases at J, with 7 bases between. DNA of the CDR3: TGCAGCGTTGAACTAGCGTACACCGGGGAGCTGTTTTTT. Protein product: CSVELAYTGELFF.

The CDR3 sequence is CASSYWTSGVYEQYF. CDR3 DNA: TGCGCCAGCAGCTACTGGACTAGCGGGGTCTACGAGCAGTACTTC. The chain employs TRBV5-1 and TRBJ2-7, with TRBD2 matching over 12 bases. J lost 3 bases, V lost 3 bases, and 4 bases had no gene match. The CDR3 covers 15 residues. Per the germline V gene, CDR1 is SGHRS and CDR2 is YFSETQ.

This clonotype was seen a handful of times. A read error may account for a junction end that differs from germline. This chain uses TRBV7-2 with TRBJ2-6; tentatively, D is TRBD2 (6 bases). The CDR3 spans 15 residues. CDR1 is SGHTA and CDR2 is FQGNSA in the germline V gene. DNA for the CDR3: TGCGCCAGCAGCTTGGGGGGTTCCGGGGCCAACGTCCTGACTTTC. This codes for CASSLGGSGANVLTF.

J is TRBJ2-7 and V is TRBV5-6, with D hard to call. CDR1 SGHDT and CDR2 YYEEEE come from the germline V gene. V gave up 0 bases and J gave up 2 bases, with 9 bases separating them. CDR3 length equals 14 residues. CDR3 DNA: TGTGCCAGCAGCTTGGGAAGAGACCCCTACGAGCAGTACTTC. Protein sequence: CASSLGRDPYEQYF.

This clonotype has more than one count but fewer than ten. V gene TRBV20-1 combines with J gene TRBJ2-1; 13 bases are shared with TRBD2. CDR3 size: 15 residues. Germline assignment: CDR1 DFQATT and CDR2 SNEGSKA (reference sequence). V shed 0 bases and J 8 bases; nucleotides not matched to a gene: 4. This chain's CDR3 is CSARETSGGRHEQFF. The CDR3, as DNA: TGCAGTGCTAGAGAGACTAGCGGGGGGAGGCATGAGCAGTTCTTC.

J is TRBJ2-7 and V is TRBV4-1, with TRBD1 matching over 9 bases. The ends lost 0 bases at V and 2 bases at J; junction bases unmatched: 2. This CDR3 is built from 15 residues. Germline CDR1 is MGHRA and CDR2 is YSYEKL. This CDR3 reads CASSQEGTGTYEQYF. The DNA of the CDR3 is TGCGCCAGCAGCCAAGAAGGGACAGGGACCTACGAGCAGTACTTC.

This clonotype was seen a handful of times. V is TRBV7-9 and J is TRBJ1-2, with D unresolved. V lost 5 bases and J lost 2, with 12 bases in between. Looked up from germline, CDR1 is SEHNR and CDR2 is FQNEAQ (reference sequence). The CDR3 has 14 residues. Here the CDR3 DNA reads TGTGCCAGCAGCGGATTTGAAAGAAACTATGGCTACACCTTC. Residues: CASSGFERNYGYTF.

This clonotype was counted a few times. The chain employs TRBV4-3 and TRBJ2-1; tentative D call: TRBD1 (5 bases). This CDR3 contains 16 residues. Per the germline V gene, CDR1 is LGHNA and CDR2 is YSLEER. The germline V and J ends were trimmed by 0 bases and 10 bases, with 19 bases remaining between them. The CDR3 loop reads CASSQDAYLSTGEQFF. The CDR3 region has the DNA TGCGCCAGCAGCCAAGATGCCTATCTTTCAACAGGAGAGCAGTTCTTC.

This clonotype has just a few counts. V and J are TRBV27 and TRBJ2-3, with unresolved D. The CDR3 has 16 residues. V was pared by 4 bases and J by 2 bases, with 16 bases between. CDR1 is MNHEY and CDR2 is SMNVEV in the germline V gene (reference sequence). This CDR3 is CASSSLAAIHTDTQYF. For the CDR3, the DNA is TGTGCCAGCAGTTCCCTCGCAGCGATACACACAGATACGCAGTATTTT.

The chain joins TRBV3-1 to TRBJ1-2; possible D gene TRBD1, 6 bases. V was pared by 1 base and J by 3 bases, with 12 bases between. Germline V gene data show CDR1 as LGHDT and CDR2 as YNNKEL (reference sequence). The CDR3 covers 15 residues. The DNA of the CDR3 is TGTGCCAGCAGCCAAGGAGGGGGAAGGGACTATGGCTACACCTTC. Its translation is CASSQGGGRDYGYTF.

The chain links TRBV2 to TRBJ2-7, with a weak D call TRBD2 (6 bases). The CDR3 runs to 14 residues. Trimming cost V 4 bases and J 0 bases, with 10 bases left between them. Germline V gene lookup returns CDR1 SNHLY and CDR2 FYNNEI. CDR3 sequence: CASSVYGSSYEQYF. The CDR3 region has the DNA TGTGCCAGCAGTGTATACGGGAGCTCCTACGAGCAGTACTTC.

The genes are TRBV6-5 and TRBJ1-1; D remains ambiguous. Germline values: CDR1 MNHEY, CDR2 SVGAGI. CDR3 length equals 12 residues. Trimming removed 6 bases at V and 5 bases at J, with 10 bases between. This CDR3 reads CASSSSATEAFF. As DNA, the CDR3 is TGTGCCAGCAGCTCCAGCGCTACTGAAGCTTTCTTT.

The chain is built from TRBV20-1 and TRBJ2-1; no firm D call. Looked up from germline, CDR1 is DFQATT and CDR2 is SNEGSKA (reference sequence). This CDR3 is built from 16 residues. Trimming shortened V by 0 bases and J by 1 base, and 13 bases separated the two germline ends. The chain's CDR3 is CSAREDLIGSYNEQFF. CDR3 coding DNA: TGCAGTGCTAGAGAAGACTTGATCGGGTCCTACAATGAGCAGTTCTTC.

In this sample, this clonotype turned up a few times. The chain recombines TRBV12-3 or TRBV12-4 with TRBJ2-1, with a tentative D call TRBD1 (6 bases). The CDR3 is 13 residues long. The germline V and J ends were trimmed by 3 bases and 7 bases, with 10 bases remaining between them. Here the CDR3 DNA reads TGTGCCAGCAGTTTCGGGACACCAAATGAGCAGTTCTTC. This encodes CASSFGTPNEQFF.

This chain links TRBV6-2 or TRBV6-3 with TRBJ2-1; D call uncertain. Trimming stripped 5 bases from V and 8 bases from J, with 7 bases between. CDR1 and CDR2 from the germline V gene are MNHEY and SVGEGT. This CDR3 contains 11 residues. The CDR3 nucleotides read TGTGCCAGCAGTAGGAGTGATGAGCAGTTCTTC. Translated, it gives CASSRSDEQFF.

V gene TRBV6-4 combines with J gene TRBJ1-6; D might be TRBD1 (5 bases). Germline CDR1 and CDR2: MRHNA and SNTAGT. This CDR3 spans 15 amino acids. V was shortened by 7 bases and J by 7 bases, with 17 bases between the two germline ends. In DNA, the CDR3 is TGTGCCAGCACCAAGCCGGGACCCAGAAATTCACCCCTCCACTTT. It codes for CASTKPGPRNSPLHF.

This clonotype was counted only a few times. V is TRBV9 and J is TRBJ2-5, with D possibly being TRBD2 (6 bases). CDR3 length: 15 amino acids. Between the trimmed V and J ends, which lost 2 bases and 1 base, there was a span of 12 bases. Germline-derived CDR1 and CDR2 are SGDLS and YYNGEE. This CDR3 is CASSVGGATQETQYF. In DNA, the CDR3 is TGTGCCAGCAGCGTGGGCGGGGCCACCCAAGAGACCCAGTACTTC.

The V call is TRBV4-3, the J call TRBJ2-2, with 8 bases identical to TRBD2. CDR1 and CDR2 from the germline V gene are LGHNA and YSLEER. V trimming: 3 bases; J trimming: 1 base; junction bases outside the gene matches: 4. The CDR3 is 16 residues long. The CDR3 here is CASSQSAGGNTGELFF. The CDR3 DNA reads as TGCGCCAGCAGCCAGTCGGCGGGAGGGAACACCGGGGAGCTGTTTTTT.

The chain employs TRBV14 and TRBJ2-2; D is unclear. The CDR3 has 14 amino acids. CDR1 and CDR2 from the germline V gene are SGHDN and FVKESK. Trimming cost V 3 bases and J 6 bases, with 11 bases left between them. The CDR3 DNA reads as TGTGCCAGCAGCCACGAACTTTTTGCCGGGGAGCTGTTTTTT. Translating it yields CASSHELFAGELFF.

V and J are TRBV6-5 and TRBJ1-2, with D perhaps matching TRBD1 (5 bases). CDR3 length equals 16 residues. Germline V gene lookup returns CDR1 MNHEY and CDR2 SVGAGI. V gave up 1 base and J gave up 10 bases, with 22 bases separating them. Written as DNA, the CDR3 is TGTGCCAGCAGTTACTTACACGGGGGGTCGGAAAAGGACTACACCTTC. Encoded protein: CASSYLHGGSEKDYTF.

With regard to this clonotype: Mismatch with germline at one junction end may stem from a read error. The chain carries TRBV7-7 and TRBJ2-1, with D unresolved. The CDR3 extends over 16 amino acids. Germline V gene data show CDR1 as SSHAT and CDR2 as FNYEAQ (reference sequence). The CDR3 DNA sequence: TGTGCTAGCAGCTTAATCCCAACCAGCTCCTACAATGAGCAGTTCTTC. Protein sequence: CASSLIPTSSYNEQFF.

This clonotype came up many times. The chain employs TRBV29-1 and TRBJ2-3; D ambiguous. V was cut by 5 bases and J by 2 bases, with 2 bases left in between. Germline CDR1 is SQVTM and CDR2 is ANQGSEA. CDR3 length: 10 residues. The CDR3 region is CSVNTDTQYF. CDR3 sequence (DNA): TGCAGCGTTAACACAGATACGCAGTATTTT.

This clonotype was found a few times. V is TRBV29-1 and J is TRBJ1-1; tentatively, D is TRBD1 (5 bases). V dropped 3 bases and J dropped 5 bases, with 13 bases sitting between them. The CDR3 has 13 amino acids. Germline CDR1 is SQVTM and CDR2 is ANQGSEA. CDR3 DNA: TGCAGCGTTGAGGGGGTGGGGGGGACTGAAGCTTTCTTT. Translated, it gives CSVEGVGGTEAFF.